This T cell receptor (beta chain) derives from a study of monozygotic twins with inflammatory bowel disease. Study results and caveats: Individual T cell subtypes were not distinguishable. No difference was seen in repertoire similarity between concordant and discordant twins, possibly from limited power.

TCRdb reprocessed the 5' RACE reads and reports one entry per CDR3 protein, with no DNA. The sample table includes 200,000 to 250,000 distinct CDR3 sequences. As to this clonotype: Its specificity is not known.

CDR1 is SQVTM, CDR2 ANQGSEA, per germline. The CDR3 is 13 amino acids. Phlebotomy per donor yielded a single 2.5 ml blood sample. Input material: blood. J is TRBJ2-1 and V is TRBV29-1. The origin of this receptor is a human donor with ulcerative colitis or Crohn's disease, or a healthy co-twin of an affected twin (not recorded which). The CDR3 protein is CSVEDPVKSEQFF.